This TCR beta chain appears in the sequencing data of a study of OX40 agonist ivuxolimab in advanced cancers. Overall study: A mean age of around 63 years, range about 20 to 90, was recorded, and roughly 83% were male.

As for this clone: Its antigen is not known.

Whole-study findings and limits: Partial responders receiving 0.1-3.0 mg/kg showed among the lowest clonal expansion.

TCRdb's copy holds only in-frame clones and misses some; the assay was immunoSEQ multiplex PCR. The table has tens of thousands of clones, roughly nine tenths seen once. The CDR3 runs to 13 residues. Germline loops: CDR1 SNHLY, CDR2 FYNNEI. Trimming pared 10 bases from V and 4 bases from J, leaving 14 bases between. The gene calls are TRBV2 and TRBJ1-5, with a tentative D call TRBD1 (5 bases). This TCR came from an adult with an advanced solid tumor such as melanoma, head and neck, liver or kidney cancer. The input for sequencing was CD4+ or CD8+ T cells sorted from blood, taken in a trial of the OX40 agonist ivuxolimab. This CDR3 is CAIREGQNQPQHF. The CDR3 coding sequence is TGTGCCATCAGGGAGGGGCAGAATCAGCCCCAGCATTTT.